Sequencing of this TCR beta chain was carried out in a study of CD8+CD57+ T cells in acquired aplastic anemia. Study background: Roughly 3.1 ug was the average amount of DNA from sorted CD4+ and CD8+ cells.

TCR beta VDJ and CDR3 profiling used genomic DNA as template. TCRdb recomputed calls from the reads with MiXCR, one row per CDR3 protein. The data contain about 180,000 distinct CDR3 sequences, less than 55% of them singletons. The CDR3 covers 13 residues. The germline V gene has CDR1 SQVTM and CDR2 ANQGSEA. V was shortened by 5 bases and J by 6 bases, with 13 bases between the two germline ends. This clonotype was found once. The material sequenced was sorted CD4+, CD8+, or CD8+CD57+ T cells (not recorded which) from PBMCs. This sequence was found in a human donor in good health. The chain is built from TRBV29-1 and TRBJ1-4; D not resolved. CDR3 DNA sequence: TGCAGCGTTCGCGACGGGAGGGATGAAAAACTGTTTTTT. Residues: CSVRDGRDEKLFF. The full variable domain, rest sourced from reference TRBV29-1 and TRBJ1-4, is SAVISQKPSRDICQRGTSLTIQCQVDSQVTMMFWYRQQPGQSLTLIATANQGSEATYESGFVIDKFPISRPNLTFSTLTVSNMSPEDSSIYLCSVRDGRDEKLFFGSGTQLSVL.